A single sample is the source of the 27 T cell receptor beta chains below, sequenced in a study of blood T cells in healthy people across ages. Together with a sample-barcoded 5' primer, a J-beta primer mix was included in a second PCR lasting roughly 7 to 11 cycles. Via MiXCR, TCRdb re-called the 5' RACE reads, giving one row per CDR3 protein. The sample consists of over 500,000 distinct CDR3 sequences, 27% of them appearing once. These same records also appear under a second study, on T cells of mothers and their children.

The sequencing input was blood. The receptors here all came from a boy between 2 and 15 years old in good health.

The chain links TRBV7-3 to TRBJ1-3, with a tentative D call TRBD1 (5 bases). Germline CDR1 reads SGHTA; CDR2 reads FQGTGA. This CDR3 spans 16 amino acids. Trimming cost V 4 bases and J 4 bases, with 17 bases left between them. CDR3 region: CASSSTFARDGNTIYF. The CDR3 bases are TGTGCCAGCAGCTCGACATTTGCGCGGGACGGAAACACCATATATTTT.

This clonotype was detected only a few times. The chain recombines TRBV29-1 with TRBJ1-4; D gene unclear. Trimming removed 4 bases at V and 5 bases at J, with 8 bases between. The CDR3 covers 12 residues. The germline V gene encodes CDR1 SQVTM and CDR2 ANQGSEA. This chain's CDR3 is CSVATDNEKLFF. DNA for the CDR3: TGCAGCGTTGCCACAGACAATGAAAAACTGTTTTTT.

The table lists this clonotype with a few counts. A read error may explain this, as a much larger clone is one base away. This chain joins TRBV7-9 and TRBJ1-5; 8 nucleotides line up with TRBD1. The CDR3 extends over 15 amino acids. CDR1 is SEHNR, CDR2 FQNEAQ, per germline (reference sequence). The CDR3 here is CVSSSDRDRNQPQHF. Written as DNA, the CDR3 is TGTGTCAGCAGCTCGGACAGGGACCGCAATCAGCCCCAGCATTTT.

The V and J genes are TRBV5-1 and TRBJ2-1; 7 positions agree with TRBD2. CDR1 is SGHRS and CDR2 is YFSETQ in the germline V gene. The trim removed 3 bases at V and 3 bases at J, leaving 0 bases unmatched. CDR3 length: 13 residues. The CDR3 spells CASSWDYYNEQFF. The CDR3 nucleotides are TGCGCCAGCAGCTGGGACTACTACAATGAGCAGTTCTTC.

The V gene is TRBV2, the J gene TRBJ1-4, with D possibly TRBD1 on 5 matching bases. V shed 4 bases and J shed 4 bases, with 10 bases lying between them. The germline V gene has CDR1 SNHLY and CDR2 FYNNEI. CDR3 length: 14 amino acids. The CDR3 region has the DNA TGTGCCAGCAGTGGGGGGAAGCTTAATGAAAAACTGTTTTTT. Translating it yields CASSGGKLNEKLFF.

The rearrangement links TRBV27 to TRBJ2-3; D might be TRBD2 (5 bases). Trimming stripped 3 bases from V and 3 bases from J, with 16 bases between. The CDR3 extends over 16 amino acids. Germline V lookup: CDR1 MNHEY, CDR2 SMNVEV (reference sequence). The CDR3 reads CASSFEGAVGTDTQYF. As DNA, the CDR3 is TGTGCCAGCAGTTTCGAGGGCGCGGTCGGGACAGATACGCAGTATTTT.

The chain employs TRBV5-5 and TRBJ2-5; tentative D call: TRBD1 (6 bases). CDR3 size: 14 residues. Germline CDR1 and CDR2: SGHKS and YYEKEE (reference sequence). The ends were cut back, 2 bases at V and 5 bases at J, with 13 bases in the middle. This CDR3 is CASSFGQIRETQYF. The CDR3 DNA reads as TGTGCCAGCAGCTTCGGACAGATCCGGGAGACCCAGTACTTC.

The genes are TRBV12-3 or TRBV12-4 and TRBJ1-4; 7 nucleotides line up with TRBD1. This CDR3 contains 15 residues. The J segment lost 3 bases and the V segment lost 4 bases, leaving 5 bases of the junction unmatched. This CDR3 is CASSSSGGSNEKLFF. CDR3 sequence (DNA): TGTGCCAGCAGTTCTTCAGGGGGGTCTAATGAAAAACTGTTTTTT.

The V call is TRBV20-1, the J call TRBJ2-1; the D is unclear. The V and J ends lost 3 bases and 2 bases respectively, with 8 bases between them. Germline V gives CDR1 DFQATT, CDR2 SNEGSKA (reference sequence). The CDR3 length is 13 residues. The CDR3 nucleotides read TGCAGTGCTAGGGATAGCCCCTACAATGAGCAGTTCTTC. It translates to CSARDSPYNEQFF.

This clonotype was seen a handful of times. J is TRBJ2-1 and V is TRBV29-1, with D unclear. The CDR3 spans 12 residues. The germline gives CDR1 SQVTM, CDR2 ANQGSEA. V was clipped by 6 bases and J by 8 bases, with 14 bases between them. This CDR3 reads CSVVQLKDEQFF. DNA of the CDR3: TGCAGCGTCGTTCAACTAAAGGATGAGCAGTTCTTC.

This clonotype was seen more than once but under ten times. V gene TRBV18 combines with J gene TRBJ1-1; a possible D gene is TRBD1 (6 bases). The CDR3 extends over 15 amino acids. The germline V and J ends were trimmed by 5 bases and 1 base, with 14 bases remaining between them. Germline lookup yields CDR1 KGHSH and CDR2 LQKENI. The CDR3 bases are TGTGCCAGCTCATCTCGGACAGATAGGAACACTGAAGCTTTCTTT. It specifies CASSSRTDRNTEAFF.

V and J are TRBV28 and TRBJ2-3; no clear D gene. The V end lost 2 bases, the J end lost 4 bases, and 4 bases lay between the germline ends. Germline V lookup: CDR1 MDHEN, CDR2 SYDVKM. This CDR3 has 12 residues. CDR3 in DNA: TGTGCCAGCAGTTTAGAATCAGATACGCAGTATTTT. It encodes CASSLESDTQYF.

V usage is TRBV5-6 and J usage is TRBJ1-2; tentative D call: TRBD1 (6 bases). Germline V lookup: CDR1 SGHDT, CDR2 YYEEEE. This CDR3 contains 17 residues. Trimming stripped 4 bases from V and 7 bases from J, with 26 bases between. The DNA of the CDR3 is TGTGCCAGCAGCCAGCTAGTTAGTTACAGGGCCTCTGGTGGCTACACCTTC. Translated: CASSQLVSYRASGGYTF. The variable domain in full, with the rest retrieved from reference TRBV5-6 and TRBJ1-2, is DAGVTQSPTHLIKTRGQQVTLRCSPKSGHDTVSWYQQALGQGPQFIFQYYEEEERQRGNFPDRFSGHQFPNYSSELNVNALLLGDSALYLCASSQLVSYRASGGYTFGSGTRLTVV.

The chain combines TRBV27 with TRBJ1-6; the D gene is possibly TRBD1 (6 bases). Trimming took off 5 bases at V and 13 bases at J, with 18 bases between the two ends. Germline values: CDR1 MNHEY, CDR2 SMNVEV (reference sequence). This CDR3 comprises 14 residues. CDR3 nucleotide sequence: TGTGCCAGCAGTGGGGGCCGGCAAGGGTCGCCCCTCCACTTT. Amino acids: CASSGGRQGSPLHF.

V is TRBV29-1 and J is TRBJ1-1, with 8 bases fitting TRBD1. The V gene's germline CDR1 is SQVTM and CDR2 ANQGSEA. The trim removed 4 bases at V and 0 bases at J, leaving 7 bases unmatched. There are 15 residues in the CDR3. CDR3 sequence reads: CSVARGLTMNTEAFF. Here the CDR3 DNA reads TGCAGCGTTGCCAGGGGGCTCACAATGAACACTGAAGCTTTCTTT.

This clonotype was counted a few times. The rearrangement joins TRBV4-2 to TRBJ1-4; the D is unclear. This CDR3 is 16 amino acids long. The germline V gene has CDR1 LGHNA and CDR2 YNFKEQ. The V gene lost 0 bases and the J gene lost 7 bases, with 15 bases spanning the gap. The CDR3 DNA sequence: TGTGCCAGCAGCCAAGAAATTAAGGGTAGACGTGAAAAACTGTTTTTT. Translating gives CASSQEIKGRREKLFF.

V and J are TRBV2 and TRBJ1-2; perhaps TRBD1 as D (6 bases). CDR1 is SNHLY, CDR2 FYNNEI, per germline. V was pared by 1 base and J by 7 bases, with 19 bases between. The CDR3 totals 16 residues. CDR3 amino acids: CASSEGGASGNGGYTF. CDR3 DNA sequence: TGTGCCAGCAGTGAAGGGGGGGCTTCCGGAAATGGTGGCTACACCTTC.

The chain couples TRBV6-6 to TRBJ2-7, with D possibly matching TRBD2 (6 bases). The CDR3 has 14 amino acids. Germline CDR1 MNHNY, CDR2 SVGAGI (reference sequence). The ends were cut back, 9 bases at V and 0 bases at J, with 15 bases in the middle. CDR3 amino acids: CASLSGWGSYEQYF. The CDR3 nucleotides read TGTGCCAGTCTTAGCGGCTGGGGCTCCTACGAGCAGTACTTC.

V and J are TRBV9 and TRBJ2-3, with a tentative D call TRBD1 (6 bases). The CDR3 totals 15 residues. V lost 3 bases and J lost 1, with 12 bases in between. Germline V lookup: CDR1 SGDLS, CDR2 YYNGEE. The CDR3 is CASSGLGAGTDTQYF. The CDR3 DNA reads TGTGCCAGCAGCGGCTTGGGGGCTGGCACAGATACGCAGTATTTT.

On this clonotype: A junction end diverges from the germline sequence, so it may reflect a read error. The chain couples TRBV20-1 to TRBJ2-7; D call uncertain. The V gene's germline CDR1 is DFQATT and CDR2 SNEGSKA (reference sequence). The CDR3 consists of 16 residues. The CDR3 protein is CGARESAAPAIYEQYF. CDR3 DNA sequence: TGCGGTGCTAGAGAGTCTGCAGCCCCCGCGATTTACGAGCAGTACTTC.

The DNA of the CDR3 is TGTGCCAGCAGCGTAGGGACGACCTACGAGCAGTACTTC. Amino acid sequence: CASSVGTTYEQYF. The chain carries TRBV9 and TRBJ2-7; D call uncertain. In germline, CDR1 is SGDLS, CDR2 YYNGEE. The CDR3 runs to 13 residues. V shed 0 bases and J shed 2 bases, with 6 bases lying between them.

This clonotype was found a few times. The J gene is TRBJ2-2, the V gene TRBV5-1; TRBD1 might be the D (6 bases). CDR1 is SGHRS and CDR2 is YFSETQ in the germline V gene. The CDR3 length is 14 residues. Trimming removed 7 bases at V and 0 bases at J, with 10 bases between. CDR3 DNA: TGCGCCAGCCGGGACACCGCGAACACCGGGGAGCTGTTTTTT. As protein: CASRDTANTGELFF.

CDR3 in amino acids: CASSPTGLEDYNEQFF. CDR3 sequence (DNA): TGTGCCAGCAGTCCCACGGGACTAGAGGACTACAATGAGCAGTTCTTC. The V gene is TRBV12-3 or TRBV12-4, the J gene TRBJ2-5; TRBD2 matches 8 bases. The assigned J gene may be wrong: the sequence end matches TRBJ2-1 better. The CDR3 is made up of 16 amino acids.

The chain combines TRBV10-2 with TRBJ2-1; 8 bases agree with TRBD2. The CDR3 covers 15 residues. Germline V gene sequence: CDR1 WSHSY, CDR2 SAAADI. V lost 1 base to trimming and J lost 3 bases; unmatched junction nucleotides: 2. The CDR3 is CASSEWLAGYNEQFF. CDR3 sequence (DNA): TGCGCCAGCAGTGAGTGGCTAGCGGGCTACAATGAGCAGTTCTTC.

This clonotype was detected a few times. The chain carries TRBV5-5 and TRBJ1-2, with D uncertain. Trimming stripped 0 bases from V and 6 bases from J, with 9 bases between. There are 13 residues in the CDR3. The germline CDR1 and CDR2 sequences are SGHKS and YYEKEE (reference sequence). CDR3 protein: CASSLARRNGYTF. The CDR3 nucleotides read TGTGCCAGCAGCTTGGCAAGGAGAAATGGCTACACCTTC.

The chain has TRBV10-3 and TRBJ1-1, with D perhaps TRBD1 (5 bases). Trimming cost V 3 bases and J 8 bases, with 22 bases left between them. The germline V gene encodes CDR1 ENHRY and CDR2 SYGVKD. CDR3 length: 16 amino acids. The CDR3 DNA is TGTGCCATCAGTGAAGTAACCCTGATGGGGCAGCCCGAAGCTTTCTTT. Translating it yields CAISEVTLMGQPEAFF.

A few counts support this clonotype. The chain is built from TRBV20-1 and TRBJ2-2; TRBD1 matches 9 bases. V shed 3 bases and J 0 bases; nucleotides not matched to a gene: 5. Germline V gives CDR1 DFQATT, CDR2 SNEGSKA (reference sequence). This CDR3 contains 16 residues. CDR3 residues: CSARDDRGSNTGELFF. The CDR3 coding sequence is TGCAGTGCTAGGGATGACAGGGGGTCGAACACCGGGGAGCTGTTTTTT.